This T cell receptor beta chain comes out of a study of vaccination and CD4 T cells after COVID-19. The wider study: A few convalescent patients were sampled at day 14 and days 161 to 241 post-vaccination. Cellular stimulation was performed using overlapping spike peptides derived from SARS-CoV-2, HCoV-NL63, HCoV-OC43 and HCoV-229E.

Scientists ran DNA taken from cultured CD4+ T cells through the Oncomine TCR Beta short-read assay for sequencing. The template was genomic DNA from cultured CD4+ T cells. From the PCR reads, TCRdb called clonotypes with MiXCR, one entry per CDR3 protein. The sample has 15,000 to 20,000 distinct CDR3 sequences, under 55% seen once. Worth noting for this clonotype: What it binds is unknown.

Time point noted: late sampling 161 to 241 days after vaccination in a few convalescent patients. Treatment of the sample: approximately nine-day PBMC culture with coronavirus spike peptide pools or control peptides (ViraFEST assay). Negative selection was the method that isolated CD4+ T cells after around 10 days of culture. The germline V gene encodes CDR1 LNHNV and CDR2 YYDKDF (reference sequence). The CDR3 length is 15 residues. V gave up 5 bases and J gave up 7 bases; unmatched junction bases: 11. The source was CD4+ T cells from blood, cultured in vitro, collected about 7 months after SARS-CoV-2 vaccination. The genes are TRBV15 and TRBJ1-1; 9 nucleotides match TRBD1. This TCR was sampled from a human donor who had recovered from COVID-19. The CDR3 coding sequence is TGTGCCACCAGCTCACAACCGGGACAGGGTTATGAAGCTTTCTTT. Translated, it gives CATSSQPGQGYEAFF.